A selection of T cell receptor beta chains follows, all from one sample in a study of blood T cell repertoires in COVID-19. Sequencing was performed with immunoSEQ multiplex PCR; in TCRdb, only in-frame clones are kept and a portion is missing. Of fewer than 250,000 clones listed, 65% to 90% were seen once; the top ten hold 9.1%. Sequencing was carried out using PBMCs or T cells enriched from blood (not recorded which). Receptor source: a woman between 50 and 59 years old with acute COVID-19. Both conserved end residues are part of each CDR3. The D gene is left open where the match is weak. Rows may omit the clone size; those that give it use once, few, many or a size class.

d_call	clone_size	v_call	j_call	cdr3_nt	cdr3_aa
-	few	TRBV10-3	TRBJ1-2	TGTGCCATCAGTGAGTCGATCGCCCAGAACGGCTACACCTTC	CAISESIAQNGYTF
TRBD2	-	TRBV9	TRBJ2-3	TGTGCCAGCAGCGCATCGGGACTAGCGGGGGCCACAGATACGCAGTATTTT	CASSASGLAGATDTQYF
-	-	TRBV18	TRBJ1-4	TGTGCCAGCTCACCACCGAACAGGGATACTTTGTTTTTT	CASSPPNRDTLFF
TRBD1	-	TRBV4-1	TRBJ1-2	TGCGCCAGCAGCCAAGCAAGGGACAGCGATAAAACTTATGGCTACACCTTC	CASSQARDSDKTYGYTF
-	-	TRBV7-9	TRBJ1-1	TGTGCCAGCAGCTCCAGGGTCAGCCGCACTGAAGCTTTCTTT	CASSSRVSRTEAFF
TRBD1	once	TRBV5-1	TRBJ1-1	TGCGCCAGCAGCCTAGACAGGGACACTGAAGCTTTCTTT	CASSLDRDTEAFF
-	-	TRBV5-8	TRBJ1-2	TGTGCCAGCAGCTCCCCCCTTAATTATGGCTACACCTTC	CASSSPLNYGYTF
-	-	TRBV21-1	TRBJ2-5	TGTGCCAGCAGCAAAGTTGCCAGTAACACGACCCAGTACTTC	CASSKVASNTTQYF
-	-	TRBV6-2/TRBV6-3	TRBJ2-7	TGTGCCAGCAGTTCGCACGACATCTCCTACGAGCAGTACTTC	CASSSHDISYEQYF
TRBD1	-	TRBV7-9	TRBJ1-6	TGTGCCAGCAGCATAGGGGACAGTCATTCACCCCTCCACTTT	CASSIGDSHSPLHF
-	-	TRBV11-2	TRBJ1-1	TGTGCCAGCAGCTTTACAGGGATGAACACTGAAGCTTTCTTT	CASSFTGMNTEAFF
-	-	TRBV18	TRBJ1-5	TGTGCCAGCTCACCCCTCCGGGCAGGGAGGGATCAGCCCCAGCATTTT	CASSPLRAGRDQPQHF
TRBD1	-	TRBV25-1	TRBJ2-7	TGTGCCAGCAGTGAGCCGGGACAGGGGTACTACGAGCAGTACTTC	CASSEPGQGYYEQYF
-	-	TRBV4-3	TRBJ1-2	TGCGCCAGCAGCCAAGAGTGGCAGATAATTAACTATGGCTACACCTTC	CASSQEWQIINYGYTF
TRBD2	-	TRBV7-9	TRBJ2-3	TGTGCCAGCAGCTCGACGAGCGGGGGGCCTGCAGATACGCAGTATTTT	CASSSTSGGPADTQYF
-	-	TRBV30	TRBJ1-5	TGTGCCTGGGAGAACAATCCCGGGGAGCCCCAGCATTTT	CAWENNPGEPQHF
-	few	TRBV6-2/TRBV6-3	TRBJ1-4	TGTGCCAGCAGTCCCAACCAGGGAGGGCTGTTTTTT	CASSPNQGGLFF
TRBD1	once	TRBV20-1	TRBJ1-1	TGCAGTGCTAGTTCCGACAGGGACACTGAAGCTTTCTTT	CSASSDRDTEAFF
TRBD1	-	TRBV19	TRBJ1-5	TGTGCCAGTAGCGGACAGGGGTTCGATCAGCCCCAGCATTTT	CASSGQGFDQPQHF
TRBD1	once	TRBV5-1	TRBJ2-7	TGCGCCAGCAGCTCTACAGGGGGGTCCGCCTACGAGCAGTACTTC	CASSSTGGSAYEQYF
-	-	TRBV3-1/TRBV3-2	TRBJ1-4	TGTGCCAGCAGCCATCCTATTGGACTGGGGGGGCTTGAAAAACTGTTTTTT	CASSHPIGLGGLEKLFF
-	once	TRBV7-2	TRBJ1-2	TGTGCCAGCAGCTTAGTTCCGGGAAACTATGGCTACACCTTC	CASSLVPGNYGYTF
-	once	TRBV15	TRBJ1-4	TGTGCCACCAGCAGAGATGTGCAGGGGAATGAAAAACTGTTTTTT	CATSRDVQGNEKLFF
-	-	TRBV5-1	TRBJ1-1	TGCGCCAGCAGCCCCTTAGGAGGAGGGGATGAAGCTTTCTTT	CASSPLGGGDEAFF
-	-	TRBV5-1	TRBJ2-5	TGCGCCAGCAGCTTGGCCGAGCAGGGTGCTCAAGAGACCCAGTACTTC	CASSLAEQGAQETQYF
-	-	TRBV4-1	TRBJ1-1	TGCGCCAGCAGCCAAGCAGGTTTGAACACTGAAGCTTTCTTT	CASSQAGLNTEAFF
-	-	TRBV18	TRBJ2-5	TGTGCCAGCTCCCAAGCGCGGCGGGGGCACCAAGAGACCCAGTACTTC	CASSQARRGHQETQYF
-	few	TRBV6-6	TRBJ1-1	TGTGCCAGCAGTTACTCCGGGGTGCGTGAAGCTTTCTTT	CASSYSGVREAFF
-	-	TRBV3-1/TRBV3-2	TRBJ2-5	TGTGCCAGCAGCCAAGACGGGACATCAGGGACCCAGTACTTC	CASSQDGTSGTQYF
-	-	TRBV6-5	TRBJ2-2	TGTGCCAGCAGACCTCCGGGACAACCCACCGGGGAGCTGTTTTTT	CASRPPGQPTGELFF
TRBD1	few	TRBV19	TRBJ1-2	TGTGCCAGTAGTAGACAGGGGGATCGTGGCTACACCTTC	CASSRQGDRGYTF
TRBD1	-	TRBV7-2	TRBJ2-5	TGTGCCAGCAGCCAACAGGGGGCGCGAGAGACCCAGTACTTC	CASSQQGARETQYF
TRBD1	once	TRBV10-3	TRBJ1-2	TGTGCCATCAGGACGGACAGGGACCGGGATGGCTACACCTTC	CAIRTDRDRDGYTF
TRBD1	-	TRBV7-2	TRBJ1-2	TGTGCCAGCAGCGGAGACAGGGCGTTGTACTATGGCTACACCTTC	CASSGDRALYYGYTF
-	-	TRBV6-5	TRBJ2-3	TGTGCCAGCCGCCCATTAGGGGTCACAGATACGCAGTATTTT	CASRPLGVTDTQYF
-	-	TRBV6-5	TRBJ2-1	TGTGCCAGCAGGCCAGGTGGGAGCAATGAGCAGTTCTTC	CASRPGGSNEQFF
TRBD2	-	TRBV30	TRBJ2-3	TGTGCCTGGAGTTCGGGGGGGACCTATAGCACAGATACGCAGTATTTT	CAWSSGGTYSTDTQYF
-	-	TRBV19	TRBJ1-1	TGTGCCACCCAAGGACAGTTTAGTGAAGCTTTCTTT	CATQGQFSEAFF
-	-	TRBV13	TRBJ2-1	TGTGCCAGCAGCTTAGCTCCTAGCTCCCAGGATGAGCAGTTCTTC	CASSLAPSSQDEQFF
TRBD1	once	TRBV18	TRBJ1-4	TGTGCCAGCTCGTCGCAGGGGGCGGCTAATGAAAAACTGTTTTTT	CASSSQGAANEKLFF
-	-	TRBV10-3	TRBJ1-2	TGTGCCATCAGTGAGGGGACAACTTACTACACCTTC	CAISEGTTYYTF
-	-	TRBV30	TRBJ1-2	TGTGCCTGGAGTGCGGGACATAAATGGGGGTTCTATGGCTACACCTTC	CAWSAGHKWGFYGYTF